A single TCR beta chain is shown here with its context. These data originate in a study of blood T cell repertoires in COVID-19. Study as a whole: Sample material is recorded as cDNA or gDNA derived from T cells, B-cell-depleted T cells, or PBMCs.

The trim removed 4 bases at V and 0 bases at J, leaving 7 bases unmatched. Germline V gene data show CDR1 as LGHNA and CDR2 as YNFKEQ. The CDR3 spans 17 residues. Per the study methods: Estimated nucleated cell counts came from reference gene primer amplification. Here immunoSEQ multiplex PCR was the method, and the copy in TCRdb shows in-frame clones only, minus some. That table is the source of V, J and clone size, and D and trimming were worked out from the DNA. There are about 260,000 clones in the sample; roughly 87% occur only once, and about 0.7% lies in the top ten. The TCR sequence derives from a human donor in a cohort sampled during active COVID-19. The chain is built from TRBV4-2 and TRBJ2-2, with 8 positions matching TRBD1. Sequencing was carried out using peripheral blood. The DNA of the CDR3 is TGTGCCAGCAGCCGGCATGGACAGGGCACGAACACCGGGGAGCTGTTTTTT. It codes for CASSRHGQGTNTGELFF.